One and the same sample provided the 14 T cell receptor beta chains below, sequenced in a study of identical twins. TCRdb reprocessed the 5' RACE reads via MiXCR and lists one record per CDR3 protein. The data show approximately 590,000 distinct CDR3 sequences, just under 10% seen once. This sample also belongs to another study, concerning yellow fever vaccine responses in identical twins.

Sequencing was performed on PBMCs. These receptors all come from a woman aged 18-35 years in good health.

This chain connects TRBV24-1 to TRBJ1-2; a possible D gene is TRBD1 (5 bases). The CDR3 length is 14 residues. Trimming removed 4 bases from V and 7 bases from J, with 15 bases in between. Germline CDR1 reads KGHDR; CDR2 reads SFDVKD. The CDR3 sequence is CATSDLAGGGGYTF. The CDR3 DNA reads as TGTGCCACCAGTGACCTGGCGGGGGGAGGTGGCTACACCTTC.

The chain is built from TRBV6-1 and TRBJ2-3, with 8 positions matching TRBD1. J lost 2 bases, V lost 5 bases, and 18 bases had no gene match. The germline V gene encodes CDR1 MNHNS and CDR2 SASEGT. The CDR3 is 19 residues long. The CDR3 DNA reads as TGTGCCAGCAGTCCATCCCCGGGACAGGAGACTCTCTTCACAGATACGCAGTATTTT. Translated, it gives CASSPSPGQETLFTDTQYF.

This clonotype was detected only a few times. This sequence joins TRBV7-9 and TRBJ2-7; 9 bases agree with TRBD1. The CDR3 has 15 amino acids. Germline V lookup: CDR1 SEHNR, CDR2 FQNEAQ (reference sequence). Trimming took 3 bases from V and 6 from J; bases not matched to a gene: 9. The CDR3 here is CASSFKPGQGPEQYF. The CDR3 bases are TGTGCCAGCAGCTTTAAACCGGGACAGGGACCCGAGCAGTACTTC.

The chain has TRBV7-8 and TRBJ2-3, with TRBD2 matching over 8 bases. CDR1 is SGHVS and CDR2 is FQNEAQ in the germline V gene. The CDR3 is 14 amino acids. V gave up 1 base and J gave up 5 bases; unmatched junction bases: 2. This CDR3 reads CASSLGTSRDTQYF. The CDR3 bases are TGTGCCAGCAGCTTAGGGACTAGCCGAGATACGCAGTATTTT.

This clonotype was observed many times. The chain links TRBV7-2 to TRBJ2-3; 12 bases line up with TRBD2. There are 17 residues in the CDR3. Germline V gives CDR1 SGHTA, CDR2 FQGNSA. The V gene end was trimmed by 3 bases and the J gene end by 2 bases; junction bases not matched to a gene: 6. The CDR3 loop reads CASSLTSGGYLTDTQYF. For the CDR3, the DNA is TGTGCCAGCAGCTTGACTAGCGGGGGATACCTCACAGATACGCAGTATTTT.

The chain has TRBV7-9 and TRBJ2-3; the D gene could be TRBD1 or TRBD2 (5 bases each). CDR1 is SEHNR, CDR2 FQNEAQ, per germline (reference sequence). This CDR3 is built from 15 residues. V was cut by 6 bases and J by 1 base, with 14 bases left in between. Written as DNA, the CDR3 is TGTGCCAGCAGTCCGGGACCATTCGGCACAGATACGCAGTATTTT. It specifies CASSPGPFGTDTQYF. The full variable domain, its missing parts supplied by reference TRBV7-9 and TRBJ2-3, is DTGVSQNPRHKITKRGQNVTFRCDPISEHNRLYWYRQTLGQGPEFLTYFQNEAQLEKSRLLSDRFSAERPKGSFSTLEIQRTEQGDSAMYLCASSPGPFGTDTQYFGPGTRLTVL.

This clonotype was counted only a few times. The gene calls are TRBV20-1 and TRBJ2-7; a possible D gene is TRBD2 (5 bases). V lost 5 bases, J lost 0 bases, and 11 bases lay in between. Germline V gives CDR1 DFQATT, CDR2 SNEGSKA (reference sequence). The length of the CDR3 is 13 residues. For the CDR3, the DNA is TGCAGTGCTCCGGACGGGGACTCCTACGAGCAGTACTTC. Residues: CSAPDGDSYEQYF.

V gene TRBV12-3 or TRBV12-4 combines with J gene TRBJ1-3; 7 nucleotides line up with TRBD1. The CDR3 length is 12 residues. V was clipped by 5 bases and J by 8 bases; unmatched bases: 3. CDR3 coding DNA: TGTGCCAGCAGTCCCACAGGGGACACCATATATTTT. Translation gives CASSPTGDTIYF.

The CDR3 DNA sequence: TGTGCCAGCGTAGCTTTAATGAGGGGGAGTGTTCAGTTCTTC. Its translation: CASVALMRGSVQFF. V usage is TRBV6-1 and J usage is TRBJ2-1, with D possibly being TRBD1 (6 bases). This CDR3 has 14 residues. In germline, CDR1 is MNHNS, CDR2 SASEGT. Trimming took 8 bases from V and 13 from J, leaving 24 bases between them.

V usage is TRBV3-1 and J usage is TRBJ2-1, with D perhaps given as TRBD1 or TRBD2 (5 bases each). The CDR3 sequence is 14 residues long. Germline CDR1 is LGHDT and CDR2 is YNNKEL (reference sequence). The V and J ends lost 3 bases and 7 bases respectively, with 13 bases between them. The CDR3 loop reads CASSQGDRANEQFF. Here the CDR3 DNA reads TGTGCCAGCAGCCAGGGGGACCGGGCAAATGAGCAGTTCTTC.

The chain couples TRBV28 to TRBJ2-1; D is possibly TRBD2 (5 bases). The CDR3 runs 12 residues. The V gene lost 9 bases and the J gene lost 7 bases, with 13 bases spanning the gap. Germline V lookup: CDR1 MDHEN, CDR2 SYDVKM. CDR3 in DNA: TGTGCCAGTCAAAGAGGGTGGAATGAGCAGTTCTTC. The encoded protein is CASQRGWNEQFF.

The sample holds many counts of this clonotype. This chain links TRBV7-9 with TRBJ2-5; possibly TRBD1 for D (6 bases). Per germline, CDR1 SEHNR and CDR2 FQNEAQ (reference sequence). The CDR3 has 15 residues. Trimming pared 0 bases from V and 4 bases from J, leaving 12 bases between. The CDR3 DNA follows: TGTGCCAGCAGCTTAGCGTCAGGGGTTCGAGAGACCCAGTACTTC. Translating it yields CASSLASGVRETQYF.

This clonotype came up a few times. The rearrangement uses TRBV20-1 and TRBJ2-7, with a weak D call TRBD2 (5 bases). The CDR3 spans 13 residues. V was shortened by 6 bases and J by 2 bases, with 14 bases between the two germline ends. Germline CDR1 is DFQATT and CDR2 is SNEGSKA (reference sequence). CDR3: CSAPAPEAYEQYF. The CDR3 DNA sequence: TGCAGTGCCCCTGCGCCGGAGGCCTACGAGCAGTACTTC.

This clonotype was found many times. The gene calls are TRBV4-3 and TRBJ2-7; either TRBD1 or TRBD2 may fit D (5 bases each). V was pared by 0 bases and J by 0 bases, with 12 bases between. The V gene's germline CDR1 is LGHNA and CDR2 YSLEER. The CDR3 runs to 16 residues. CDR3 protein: CASSQEQGADSYEQYF. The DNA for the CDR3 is TGCGCCAGCAGCCAAGAGCAGGGAGCGGACTCCTACGAGCAGTACTTC.